One sample yielded the 8 T cell receptor beta chains listed below, sequenced in a study of T-cell reconstitution after alpha-beta-depleted transplantation in children. TCRbeta library preparation incorporated unique molecular identifiers. TCRdb recomputed calls from the PCR reads with MiXCR, one row per CDR3 protein. In the table there are some 600,000 distinct CDR3 sequences, over 15% of which are singletons. Sequencing was performed on PBMCs from the stem cell graft donor, taken from the stem cell graft. The receptors originated from a human donor who donated a stem cell graft to a child with acute myeloid leukemia.

The chain is built from TRBV5-6 and TRBJ2-3, with D uncertain. Germline-derived CDR1 and CDR2 are SGHDT and YYEEEE. With 0 bases removed from V and 1 base from J, the gap between germline ends came to 15 bases. This CDR3 has 17 residues. CDR3 nucleotide sequence: TGTGCCAGCAGCTTGGGAGCTCAGGTCTTGGGCACAGATACGCAGTATTTT. Protein: CASSLGAQVLGTDTQYF.

The chain is built from TRBV12-3 or TRBV12-4 and TRBJ2-1; maybe TRBD1 (6 bases). The CDR3 covers 16 residues. The ends were cut back, 5 bases at V and 0 bases at J, with 14 bases in the middle. CDR3 protein: CASSPFGTSSYNEQFF. Here the CDR3 DNA reads TGTGCCAGCAGTCCCTTTGGGACAAGCTCCTACAATGAGCAGTTCTTC.

This rearrangement joins TRBV29-1 to TRBJ2-3; no clear D gene. The V end lost 7 bases, the J end lost 2 bases, and 13 bases lay between the germline ends. CDR1 and CDR2 (germline): SQVTM, ANQGSEA. The CDR3 consists of 13 residues. CDR3 residues: CSAALGVTDTQYF. CDR3 nucleotides: TGCAGCGCCGCCCTAGGTGTCACAGATACGCAGTATTTT.

The rearrangement links TRBV7-9 to TRBJ1-6; D gene ambiguous. There are 13 residues in the CDR3. The V and J ends lost 3 bases and 7 bases respectively, with 7 bases between them. The V gene's germline CDR1 is SEHNR and CDR2 FQNEAQ (reference sequence). The CDR3 spells CASSFPGNSPLHF. DNA for the CDR3: TGTGCCAGCAGCTTCCCGGGGAATTCACCCCTCCACTTT.

Here the CDR3 reads CAWTTGTGVYEQYF. The CDR3 DNA follows: TGTGCCTGGACCACCGGGACAGGGGTCTACGAGCAGTACTTC. The chain recombines TRBV19 with TRBJ2-7; TRBD1 matches at 10 bases. Germline assignment: CDR1 LNHDA and CDR2 SQIVND (reference sequence). This CDR3 is 14 amino acids long. V lost 11 bases to trimming and J lost 3 bases; unmatched junction nucleotides: 10.

Ten or more counts support this clonotype. This chain joins TRBV20-1 and TRBJ1-1, with D perhaps matching TRBD1 (5 bases). Germline V lookup: CDR1 DFQATT, CDR2 SNEGSKA (reference sequence). The CDR3 has 14 residues. Trimming removed 2 bases from V and 0 bases from J, with 10 bases in between. CDR3 protein: CSARRDSMNTEAFF. The CDR3 DNA reads as TGCAGTGCTAGACGGGACTCAATGAACACTGAAGCTTTCTTT.

The rearrangement joins TRBV7-9 to TRBJ2-3; D call uncertain. Per germline, CDR1 SEHNR and CDR2 FQNEAQ (reference sequence). Trimming removed 7 bases at V and 1 base at J, with 15 bases between. There are 15 residues in the CDR3. Here the CDR3 DNA reads TGTGCCAGCACCACGCTTCAGACGCGCACAGATACGCAGTATTTT. Translated, it gives CASTTLQTRTDTQYF.

The CDR3 reads CASSLVILLRGPNNAEAFF. The CDR3 DNA reads TGTGCCAGCAGCTTAGTCATTCTTCTCCGGGGGCCCAACAACGCTGAAGCTTTCTTT. The V call is TRBV11-1, the J call TRBJ1-1, with D possibly matching TRBD1 (6 bases). From germline, CDR1 is SGHAT and CDR2 FQDESV (reference sequence). CDR3 length: 19 residues. V gave up 1 base and J gave up 6 bases, with 27 bases separating them.